This record concerns one TCR beta chain sequence. This specimen comes from a study of blood T cell repertoires in COVID-19. Across the study: Sources were T cells, B-cell-depleted T cells, or PBMCs; the material itself was cDNA or gDNA.

Assay: immunoSEQ multiplex PCR; the TCRdb copy retains only in-frame clones and omits some. The table records under 200,000 clones, 60% to 85% of them present only once. The CDR3 is 15 residues long. Germline CDR1 is MNHEY and CDR2 is SVGAGI. With 6 bases clipped from V and 10 bases from J, the junction kept 17 bases outside the gene matches. This sequence originates from a man in his sixties with acute or convalescent COVID-19. Material: peripheral blood. The chain uses TRBV6-5 and TRBJ2-5, with 7 bases aligning to TRBD1. CDR3 DNA sequence: TGTGCCAGCAGACCTAAACCCACAGGGGCAATGGTCCAGTACTTC. Its translation is CASRPKPTGAMVQYF.